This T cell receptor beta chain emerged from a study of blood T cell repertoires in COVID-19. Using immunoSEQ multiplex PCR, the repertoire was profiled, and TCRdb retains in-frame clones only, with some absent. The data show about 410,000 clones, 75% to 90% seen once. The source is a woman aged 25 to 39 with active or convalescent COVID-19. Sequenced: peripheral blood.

The CDR3 bases are TGTGCCTGGAGTCGACAGGGGACGAGGGAGCAGTACTTC. This gives the protein CAWSRQGTREQYF. J is TRBJ2-7 and V is TRBV30; 8 bases agree with TRBD1. The CDR3 consists of 13 residues. Looked up from germline, CDR1 is GTSNPN and CDR2 is SVGIG (reference sequence). The ends lost 2 bases at V and 7 bases at J; junction bases unmatched: 7.